This T cell receptor beta chain stems from a study of glioma-infiltrating T cells. Study results and limitations: Only very few CDR3 sequences appeared in both tissue and blood. Tissue-blood divergence was below expectation in non-neoplastic patients, above in gliomas.

TCR alpha and beta CDR3 regions were amplified from RNA using iRepertoire nested multiplex PCR. Tissue mRNA or PBMC total RNA, roughly 85-450 ng, went into one-step reverse transcription and amplification. TCRdb ran MiXCR on the multiplex PCR reads and lists one entry per CDR3 protein. The table includes about 93,000 distinct CDR3 sequences, around 37% detected once. With regard to this clonotype: Its antigen is unidentified.

Germline V gene sequence: CDR1 SQVTM, CDR2 ANQGSEA. This CDR3 contains 11 residues. V shed 4 bases and J shed 5 bases, with 9 bases lying between them. The V gene is TRBV29-1, the J gene TRBJ2-7; the D call may be TRBD1 or TRBD2 (5 bases each). This receptor was identified in a human donor with low-grade glioma or glioblastoma, undergoing nonglioma brain surgery, or in good health (not recorded which). The specimen was glioma tissue, nonneoplastic brain tissue, or PBMCs (not recorded which). The CDR3: CSVVRGHEQYF. CDR3 sequence (DNA): TGCAGCGTTGTACGGGGCCACGAGCAGTACTTC.